The TCR beta chain under discussion was sequenced for a study of neoadjuvant anti-PD-1 for oral cavity cancer. The germline gives CDR1 MNHEY, CDR2 SMNVEV (reference sequence). This CDR3 contains 13 residues. V lost 2 bases and J 11 bases, leaving 13 bases between the germline ends. Clones were sequenced by immunoSEQ multiplex PCR, and TCRdb holds only the in-frame ones, with some missing. Of approximately 74,000 clones in the sample, approximately 80% were seen once. This TCR derives from a person aged 35 to 85 with oral cavity squamous cell carcinoma. Specimen: PBMCs, collected before nivolumab (anti-PD-1) treatment. The chain links TRBV27 to TRBJ1-5, with D possibly matching TRBD1 (6 bases). CDR3 in amino acids: CASSLDRTSAQHF. The DNA of the CDR3 is TGTGCCAGCAGTTTAGACAGGACTTCAGCCCAGCATTTT.